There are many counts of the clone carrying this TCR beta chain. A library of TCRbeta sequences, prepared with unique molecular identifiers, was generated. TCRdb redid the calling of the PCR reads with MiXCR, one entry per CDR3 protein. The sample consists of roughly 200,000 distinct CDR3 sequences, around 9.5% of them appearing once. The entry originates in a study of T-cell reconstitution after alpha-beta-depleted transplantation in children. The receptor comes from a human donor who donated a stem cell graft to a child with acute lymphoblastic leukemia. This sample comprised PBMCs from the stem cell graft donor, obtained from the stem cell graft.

The CDR3 loop reads CSASKPANTGELFF. The CDR3 DNA is TGCAGTGCTAGTAAGCCCGCGAACACCGGGGAGCTGTTTTTT. This chain links TRBV20-1 with TRBJ2-2, with no clear D. V was clipped by 3 bases and J by 0 bases, with 8 bases between them. CDR1 is DFQATT and CDR2 is SNEGSKA in the germline V gene (reference sequence). The CDR3 contains 14 residues.